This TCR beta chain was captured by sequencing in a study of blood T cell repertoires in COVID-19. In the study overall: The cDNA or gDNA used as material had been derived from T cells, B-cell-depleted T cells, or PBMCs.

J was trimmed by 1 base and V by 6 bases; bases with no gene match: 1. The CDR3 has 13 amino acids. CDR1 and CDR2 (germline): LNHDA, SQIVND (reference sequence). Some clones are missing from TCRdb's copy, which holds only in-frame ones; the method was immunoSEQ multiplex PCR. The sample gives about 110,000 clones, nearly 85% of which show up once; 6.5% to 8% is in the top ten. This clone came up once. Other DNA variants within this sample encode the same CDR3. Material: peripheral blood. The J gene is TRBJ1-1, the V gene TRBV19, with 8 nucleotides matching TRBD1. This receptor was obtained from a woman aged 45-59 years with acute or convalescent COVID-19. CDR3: CASSGQGNTEAFF. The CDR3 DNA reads TGTGCCAGTAGCGGACAGGGGAACACTGAAGCTTTCTTT.